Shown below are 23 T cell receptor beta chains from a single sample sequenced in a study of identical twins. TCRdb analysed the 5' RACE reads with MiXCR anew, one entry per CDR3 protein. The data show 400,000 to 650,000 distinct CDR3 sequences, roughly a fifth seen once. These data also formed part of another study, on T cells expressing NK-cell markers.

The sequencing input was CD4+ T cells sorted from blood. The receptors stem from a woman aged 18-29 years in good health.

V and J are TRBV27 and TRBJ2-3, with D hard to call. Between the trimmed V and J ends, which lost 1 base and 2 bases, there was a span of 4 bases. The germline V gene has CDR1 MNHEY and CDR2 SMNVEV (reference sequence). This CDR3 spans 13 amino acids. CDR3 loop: CASSLLDTDTQYF. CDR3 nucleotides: TGTGCCAGCAGTTTATTGGACACAGATACGCAGTATTTT.

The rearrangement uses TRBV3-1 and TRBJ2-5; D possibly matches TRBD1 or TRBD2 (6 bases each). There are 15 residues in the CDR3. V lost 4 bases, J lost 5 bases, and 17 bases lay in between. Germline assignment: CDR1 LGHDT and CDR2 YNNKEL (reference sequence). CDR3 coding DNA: TGTGCCAGCAGCCTAGGGGGACTGGGGAGGGAGACCCAGTACTTC. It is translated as CASSLGGLGRETQYF.

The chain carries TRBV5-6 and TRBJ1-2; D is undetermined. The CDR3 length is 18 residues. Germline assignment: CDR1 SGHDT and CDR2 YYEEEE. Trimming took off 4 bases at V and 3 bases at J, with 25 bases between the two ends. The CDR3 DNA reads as TGTGCCAGCAGCCCGGTAGGATCCGGGCAGGCGAAGTACTATGGCTACACCTTC. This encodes CASSPVGSGQAKYYGYTF.

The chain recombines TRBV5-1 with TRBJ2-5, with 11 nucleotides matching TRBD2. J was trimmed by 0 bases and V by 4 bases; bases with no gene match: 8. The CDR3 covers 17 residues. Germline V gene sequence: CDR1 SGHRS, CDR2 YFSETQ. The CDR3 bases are TGCGCCAGCAGCCGCGGGACTAGCGGAATGTACCAAGAGACCCAGTACTTC. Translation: CASSRGTSGMYQETQYF. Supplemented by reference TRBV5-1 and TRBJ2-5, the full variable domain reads KAGVTQTPRYLIKTRGQQVTLSCSPISGHRSVSWYQQTPGQGLQFLFEYFSETQRNKGNFPGRFSGRQFSNSRSEMNVSTLELGDSALYLCASSRGTSGMYQETQYFGPGTRLLVL.

The CDR3 region has the DNA TGCAGTGCCACACACCCGACTATAGGCCAAGAGACCCAGTACTTC. The encoded protein is CSATHPTIGQETQYF. The chain uses TRBV20-1 and TRBJ2-5; possibly TRBD2 for D (5 bases). V was trimmed by 6 bases and J by 1 base, leaving 18 bases between them. The CDR3 is 15 amino acids. CDR1 DFQATT and CDR2 SNEGSKA come from the germline V gene (reference sequence).

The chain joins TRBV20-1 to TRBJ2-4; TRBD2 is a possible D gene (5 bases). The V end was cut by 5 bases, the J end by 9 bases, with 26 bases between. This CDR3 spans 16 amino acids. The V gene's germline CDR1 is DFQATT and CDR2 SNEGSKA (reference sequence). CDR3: CSASPKAGRTTGIQYF. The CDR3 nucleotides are TGCAGTGCTTCCCCCAAGGCGGGCCGTACTACTGGCATTCAGTACTTC.

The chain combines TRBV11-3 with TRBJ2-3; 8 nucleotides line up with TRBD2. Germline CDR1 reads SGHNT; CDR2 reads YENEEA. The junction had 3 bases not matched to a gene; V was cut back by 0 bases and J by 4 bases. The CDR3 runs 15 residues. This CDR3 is CASSLDGTRSDTQYF. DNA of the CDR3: TGTGCCAGCAGCTTAGATGGGACTAGGTCAGATACGCAGTATTTT.

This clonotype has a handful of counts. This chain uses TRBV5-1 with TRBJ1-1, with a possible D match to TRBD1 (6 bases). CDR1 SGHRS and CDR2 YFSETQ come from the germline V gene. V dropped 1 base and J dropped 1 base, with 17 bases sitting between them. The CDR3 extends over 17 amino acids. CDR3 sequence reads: CASSLINRDFSNTEAFF. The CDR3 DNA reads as TGCGCCAGCAGCTTGATTAACAGGGATTTTTCGAACACTGAAGCTTTCTTT.

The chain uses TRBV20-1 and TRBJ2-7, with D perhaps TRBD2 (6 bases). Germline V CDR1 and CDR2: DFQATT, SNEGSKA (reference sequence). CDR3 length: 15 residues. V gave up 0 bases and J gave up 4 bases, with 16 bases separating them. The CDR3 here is CSARDGLGLKYEQYF. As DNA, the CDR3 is TGCAGTGCTAGAGATGGGCTGGGACTGAAGTACGAGCAGTACTTC.

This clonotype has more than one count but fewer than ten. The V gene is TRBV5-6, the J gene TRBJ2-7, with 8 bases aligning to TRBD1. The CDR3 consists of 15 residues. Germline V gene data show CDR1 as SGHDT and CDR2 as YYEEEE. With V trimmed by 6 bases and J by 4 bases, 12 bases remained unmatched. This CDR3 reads CASTLGITGGYEQYF. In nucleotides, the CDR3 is TGTGCCAGCACCCTGGGGATAACAGGGGGGTACGAGCAGTACTTC.

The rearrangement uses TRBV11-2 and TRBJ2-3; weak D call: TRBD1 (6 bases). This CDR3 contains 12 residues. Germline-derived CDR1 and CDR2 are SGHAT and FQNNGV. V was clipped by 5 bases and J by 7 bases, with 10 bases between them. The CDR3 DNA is TGTGCCAGCAGCCGACAGGACAATACGCAGTATTTT. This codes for CASSRQDNTQYF.

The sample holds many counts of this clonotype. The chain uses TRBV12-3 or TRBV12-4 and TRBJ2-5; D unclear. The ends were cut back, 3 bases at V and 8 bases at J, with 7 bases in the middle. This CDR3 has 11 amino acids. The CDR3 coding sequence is TGTGCCAGCAGTTTGGGGTTTACCCAGTACTTC. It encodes CASSLGFTQYF.

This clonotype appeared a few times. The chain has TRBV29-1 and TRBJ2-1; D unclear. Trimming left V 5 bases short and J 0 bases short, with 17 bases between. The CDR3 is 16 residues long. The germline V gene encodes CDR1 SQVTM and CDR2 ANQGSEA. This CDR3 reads CSVSDRRVLSYNEQFF. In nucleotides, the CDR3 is TGCAGCGTTTCGGACCGTCGAGTTCTCTCCTACAATGAGCAGTTCTTC.

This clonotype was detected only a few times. The CDR3 DNA sequence: TGTGCCACACGTCAGGGGACCTACGAGCAGTACTTC. Its protein is CATRQGTYEQYF. The genes are TRBV10-3 and TRBJ2-7; D perhaps matches TRBD1 (6 bases). Trimming removed 10 bases from V and 2 bases from J, with 12 bases in between. The CDR3 extends over 12 amino acids. The V gene's germline CDR1 is ENHRY and CDR2 SYGVKD.

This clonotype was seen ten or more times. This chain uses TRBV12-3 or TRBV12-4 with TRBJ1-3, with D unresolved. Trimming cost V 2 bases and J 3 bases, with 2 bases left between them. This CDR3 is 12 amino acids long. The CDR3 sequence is CASSLFGNTIYF. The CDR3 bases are TGTGCCAGCAGTTTATTTGGAAACACCATATATTTT.

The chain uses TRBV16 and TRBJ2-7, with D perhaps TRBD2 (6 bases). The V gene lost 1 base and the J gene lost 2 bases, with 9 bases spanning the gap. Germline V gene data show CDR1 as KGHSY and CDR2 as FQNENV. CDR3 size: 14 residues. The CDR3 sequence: CASSQYRTTYEQYF. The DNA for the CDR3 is TGTGCCAGCAGCCAATACAGGACTACCTACGAGCAGTACTTC.

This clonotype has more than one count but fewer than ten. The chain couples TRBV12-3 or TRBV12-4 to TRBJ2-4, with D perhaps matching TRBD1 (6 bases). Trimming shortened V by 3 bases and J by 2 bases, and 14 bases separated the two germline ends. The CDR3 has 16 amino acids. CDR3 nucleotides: TGTGCCAGCAGTTTTGGGGGCAGTCGGTCCAAAAACATTCAGTACTTC. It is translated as CASSFGGSRSKNIQYF.

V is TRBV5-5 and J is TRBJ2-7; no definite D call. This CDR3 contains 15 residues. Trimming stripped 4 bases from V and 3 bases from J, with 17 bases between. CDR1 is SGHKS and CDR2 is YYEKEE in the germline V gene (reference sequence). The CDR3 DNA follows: TGTGCCAGCAGCGTCGCCCCGGGTTTGGGCTACGAGCAGTACTTC. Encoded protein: CASSVAPGLGYEQYF.

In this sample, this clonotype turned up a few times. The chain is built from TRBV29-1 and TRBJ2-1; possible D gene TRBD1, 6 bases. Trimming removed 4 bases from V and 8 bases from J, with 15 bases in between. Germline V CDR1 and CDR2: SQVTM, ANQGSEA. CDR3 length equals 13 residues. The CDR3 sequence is CSVAGTKSDEQFF. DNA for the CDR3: TGCAGCGTTGCCGGGACAAAGAGTGATGAGCAGTTCTTC.

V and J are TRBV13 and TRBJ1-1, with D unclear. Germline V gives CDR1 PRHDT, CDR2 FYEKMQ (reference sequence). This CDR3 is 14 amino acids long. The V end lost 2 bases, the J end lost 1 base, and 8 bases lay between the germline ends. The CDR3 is CASSLLPANTEAFF. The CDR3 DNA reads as TGTGCCAGCAGCTTATTGCCAGCGAACACTGAAGCTTTCTTT.

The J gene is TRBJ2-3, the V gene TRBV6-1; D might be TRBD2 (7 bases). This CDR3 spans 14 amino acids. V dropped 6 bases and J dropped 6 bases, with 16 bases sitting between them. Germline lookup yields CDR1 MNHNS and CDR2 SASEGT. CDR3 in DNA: TGTGCCAGCAGCCCTTTCTGGGGGGGCGATACGCAGTATTTT. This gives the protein CASSPFWGGDTQYF.

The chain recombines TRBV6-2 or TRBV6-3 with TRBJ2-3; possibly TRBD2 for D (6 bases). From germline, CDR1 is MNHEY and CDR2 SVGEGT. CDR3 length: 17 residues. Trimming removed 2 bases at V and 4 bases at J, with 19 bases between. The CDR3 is CASSYRDSGLEADTQYF. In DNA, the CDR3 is TGTGCCAGCAGTTACAGAGATAGCGGCCTTGAGGCAGATACGCAGTATTTT.

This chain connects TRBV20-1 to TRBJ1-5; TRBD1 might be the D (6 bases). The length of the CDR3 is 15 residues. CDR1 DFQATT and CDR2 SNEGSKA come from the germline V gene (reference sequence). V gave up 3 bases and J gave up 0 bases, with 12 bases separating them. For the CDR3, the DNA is TGCAGTGCTAGGGGAGGGGGGCATAGCAATCAGCCCCAGCATTTT. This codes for CSARGGGHSNQPQHF.